The 18 T cell receptor beta chains given below trace back to one sample, sequenced in a study of blood T cell repertoires in COVID-19. The repertoire was sequenced with immunoSEQ multiplex PCR; TCRdb's copy has only in-frame clones and lacks some. The data hold about 120,000 clones, with 85% to 90% observed a single time. Source material: peripheral blood. The receptors stem from a man older than 75 with active or convalescent COVID-19.

V usage is TRBV7-2 and J usage is TRBJ2-5; perhaps TRBD2 as D (6 bases). From germline, CDR1 is SGHTA and CDR2 FQGNSA. The V gene lost 1 base and the J gene lost 1 base, with 19 bases spanning the gap. There are 18 residues in the CDR3. The CDR3 sequence is CASSLGTLGAGTQETQYF. CDR3 sequence (DNA): TGTGCCAGCAGCTTAGGGACCCTTGGGGCGGGGACCCAAGAGACCCAGTACTTC.

This chain links TRBV7-9 with TRBJ2-3; D is ambiguous. CDR1 is SEHNR and CDR2 is FQNEAQ in the germline V gene (reference sequence). This CDR3 is 15 amino acids long. Trimming removed 2 bases from V and 1 base from J, with 10 bases in between. CDR3: CASSLTQSGTDTQYF. In nucleotides, the CDR3 is TGTGCCAGCAGCTTAACGCAAAGCGGCACAGATACGCAGTATTTT. The full variable domain, its missing parts supplied by reference TRBV7-9 and TRBJ2-3, is DTGVSQNPRHKITKRGQNVTFRCDPISEHNRLYWYRQTLGQGPEFLTYFQNEAQLEKSRLLSDRFSAERPKGSFSTLEIQRTEQGDSAMYLCASSLTQSGTDTQYFGPGTRLTVL.

This clone was recorded a few times. V usage is TRBV5-5 and J usage is TRBJ2-1; possibly TRBD1 for D (5 bases). This CDR3 is built from 15 residues. Per the germline V gene, CDR1 is SGHKS and CDR2 is YYEKEE (reference sequence). Trimming left V 1 base short and J 8 bases short, with 16 bases between. In DNA form, the CDR3 reads TGTGCCAGCAGCTTGACAGGTCCGAATTACGATGAGCAGTTCTTC. It encodes CASSLTGPNYDEQFF.

This rearrangement joins TRBV2 to TRBJ1-2, with 10 nucleotides matching TRBD1. V shed 6 bases, J shed 8 bases, and the junction held 6 bases outside the gene matches. Germline V gives CDR1 SNHLY, CDR2 FYNNEI. The CDR3 extends over 13 amino acids. The CDR3 DNA reads as TGTGCCAGCAGGGGTAGGGACAGGGGCGGCTACACCTTC. Translated: CASRGRDRGGYTF.

This chain uses TRBV7-2 with TRBJ1-3; D gene ambiguous. The CDR3 length is 14 residues. Germline V lookup: CDR1 SGHTA, CDR2 FQGNSA. V lost 5 bases and J lost 1, with 9 bases in between. This chain's CDR3 is CASSVGVSGNTIYF. The CDR3 region has the DNA TGTGCCAGCAGCGTCGGGGTTTCTGGAAACACCATATATTTT.

The rearrangement links TRBV19 to TRBJ1-2; D unclear. Germline-derived CDR1 and CDR2 are LNHDA and SQIVND (reference sequence). V lost 6 bases and J lost 5, with 13 bases in between. The CDR3 has 13 amino acids. CDR3 amino acids: CASSVRGVYGYTF. For the CDR3, the DNA is TGTGCCAGTAGCGTGCGCGGGGTGTATGGCTACACCTTC. The full variable domain, in which reference TRBV19 and TRBJ1-2 provide the parts outside the CDR3, is DGGITQSPKYLFRKEGQNVTLSCEQNLNHDAMYWYRQDPGQGLRLIYYSQIVNDFQKGDIAEGYSVSREKKESFPLTVTSAQKNPTAFYLCASSVRGVYGYTFGSGTRLTVV.

This clone has a handful of counts. This chain connects TRBV5-5 to TRBJ1-2; unclear D gene. The germline CDR1 and CDR2 sequences are SGHKS and YYEKEE (reference sequence). This CDR3 is built from 13 residues. V lost 0 bases and J 2 bases, leaving 5 bases between the germline ends. DNA for the CDR3: TGTGCCAGCAGCTTGGACTCAAACTATGGCTACACCTTC. This gives the protein CASSLDSNYGYTF.

The chain joins TRBV15 to TRBJ2-1, with a weak D call TRBD2 (5 bases). This CDR3 spans 16 amino acids. Trimming removed 1 base at V and 4 bases at J, with 14 bases between. From germline, CDR1 is LNHNV and CDR2 YYDKDF (reference sequence). The CDR3 sequence: CATSRAAGSRYNEQFF. The CDR3 DNA follows: TGTGCCACCAGCAGAGCCGCGGGTAGTCGATACAATGAGCAGTTCTTC.

The chain is built from TRBV19 and TRBJ1-2; D is ambiguous. CDR3 length equals 14 residues. V shed 5 bases and J shed 4 bases, with 14 bases lying between them. Germline V gives CDR1 LNHDA, CDR2 SQIVND (reference sequence). Written as DNA, the CDR3 is TGTGCCAGTAGTCAGCCGGGTTTCGTCTATGGCTACACCTTC. This encodes CASSQPGFVYGYTF.

The J gene is TRBJ1-4, the V gene TRBV19; 8 nucleotides match TRBD1. The V and J ends lost 3 bases and 8 bases, in that order; junction bases with no gene match: 14. This CDR3 spans 17 amino acids. Per the germline V gene, CDR1 is LNHDA and CDR2 is SQIVND (reference sequence). The CDR3 spells CASSMGQVMQNSEKLFF. The DNA of the CDR3 is TGTGCCAGTAGTATGGGACAGGTCATGCAAAATTCCGAAAAACTGTTTTTT. Together with reference TRBV19 and TRBJ1-4, the CDR3 gives the full variable domain: DGGITQSPKYLFRKEGQNVTLSCEQNLNHDAMYWYRQDPGQGLRLIYYSQIVNDFQKGDIAEGYSVSREKKESFPLTVTSAQKNPTAFYLCASSMGQVMQNSEKLFFGSGTQLSVL.

Written as DNA, the CDR3 is TGTGCCAGCAGCTTAGTGTTAGGGGGCGGAAACACCATATATTTT. Translated, it gives CASSLVLGGGNTIYF. The V and J genes are TRBV7-2 and TRBJ1-3, with TRBD1 matching 7 bases. CDR1 and CDR2 from the germline V gene are SGHTA and FQGNSA. V trimming: 1 base; J trimming: 4 bases; junction bases outside the gene matches: 4. The CDR3 spans 15 residues.

The chain links TRBV19 to TRBJ2-1; 11 bases agree with TRBD2. Germline-derived CDR1 and CDR2 are LNHDA and SQIVND (reference sequence). V lost 5 bases to trimming and J lost 0 bases; unmatched junction nucleotides: 9. The length of the CDR3 is 18 residues. The CDR3, as DNA: TGTGCCAGTAGTGTAACCCGGACTAGCGGGCCCTCCTACAATGAGCAGTTCTTC. Translation gives CASSVTRTSGPSYNEQFF.

This clone turned up a few times. The CDR3 sequence: CASSSAGTTYNEQFF. The CDR3, as DNA: TGTGCCAGCAGCTCCGCCGGGACTACATACAATGAGCAGTTCTTC. V gene TRBV7-3 combines with J gene TRBJ2-1, with 7 bases aligning to TRBD2. The CDR3 is 15 residues long. V lost 4 bases and J lost 4; bases outside the gene matches: 7. CDR1 is SGHTA and CDR2 is FQGTGA in the germline V gene.

In its sample, this clone was seen once. The rearrangement links TRBV5-1 to TRBJ1-2; D is unresolved. In germline, CDR1 is SGHRS, CDR2 YFSETQ. Trimming left V 0 bases short and J 0 bases short, with 12 bases between. The CDR3 loop spans 16 amino acids. CDR3 sequence (DNA): TGCGCCAGCAGCTTGGGGATGGGCCCTTCTAACTATGGCTACACCTTC. Encoded protein: CASSLGMGPSNYGYTF. Filled out from reference TRBV5-1 and TRBJ1-2, the complete variable domain reads KAGVTQTPRYLIKTRGQQVTLSCSPISGHRSVSWYQQTPGQGLQFLFEYFSETQRNKGNFPGRFSGRQFSNSRSEMNVSTLELGDSALYLCASSLGMGPSNYGYTFGSGTRLTVV.

The chain links TRBV5-1 to TRBJ2-7; the match to TRBD1 covers 7 bases. In germline, CDR1 is SGHRS, CDR2 YFSETQ. Trimming cost V 3 bases and J 2 bases; bases outside gene matches: 5. This CDR3 has 14 residues. Written as DNA, the CDR3 is TGCGCCAGCAGCTCCGGGACAGCCACCTACGAGCAGTACTTC. Translation gives CASSSGTATYEQYF. The full variable domain, rest sourced from reference TRBV5-1 and TRBJ2-7, is KAGVTQTPRYLIKTRGQQVTLSCSPISGHRSVSWYQQTPGQGLQFLFEYFSETQRNKGNFPGRFSGRQFSNSRSEMNVSTLELGDSALYLCASSSGTATYEQYFGPGTRLTVT.

V and J are TRBV4-2 and TRBJ2-7, with 15 nucleotides matching TRBD2. CDR3 length equals 18 residues. The J segment lost 4 bases and the V segment lost 1 base, leaving 8 bases of the junction unmatched. CDR1 and CDR2 from the germline V gene are LGHNA and YNFKEQ. The DNA for the CDR3 is TGTGCCAGCAGCCAAGTTGGACTAGCGGGAGGGCCTTCTTACGAGCAGTACTTC. This translates into CASSQVGLAGGPSYEQYF.

The chain recombines TRBV7-3 with TRBJ2-1; a possible D gene is TRBD2 (6 bases). Trimming removed 6 bases from V and 8 bases from J, with 14 bases in between. Looked up from germline, CDR1 is SGHTA and CDR2 is FQGTGA. The CDR3 consists of 13 residues. CDR3: CASRVTSSDEQFF. CDR3 DNA sequence: TGTGCCAGCAGAGTGACTAGTAGCGATGAGCAGTTCTTC. Full variable domain (rest looked up from reference TRBV7-3 and TRBJ2-1): GAGVSQTPSNKVTEKGKYVELRCDPISGHTALYWYRQSLGQGPEFLIYFQGTGAADDSGLPNDRFFAVRPEGSVSTLKIQRTERGDSAVYLCASRVTSSDEQFFGPGTRLTVL.

The CDR3 loop is CASSPSGDRDYGYTF. The CDR3 DNA is TGTGCCAGCTCACCAAGTGGGGACAGGGACTATGGCTACACCTTC. The chain joins TRBV18 to TRBJ1-2, with 9 bases identical to TRBD1. Germline CDR1 and CDR2: KGHSH and LQKENI. Trimming took 2 bases from V and 3 from J; bases not matched to a gene: 4. The length of the CDR3 is 15 residues.